The 27 T cell receptor beta chains given below trace back to one sample, sequenced in a study of PD-L1 blockade in urothelial cancer. Sequenced by immunoSEQ multiplex PCR; TCRdb stores in-frame clones only, minus some. The top ten clones hold approximately 15% of a sample with tens of thousands of clones, around 85% of them seen once. Noted time point: pretreatment peripheral blood. The starting material was PBMCs, obtained around atezolizumab (anti-PD-L1) treatment. These receptors all stem from a man in his fifties or sixties with urothelial cancer.

The chain couples TRBV19 to TRBJ1-2; 7 bases fit TRBD1. The V segment lost 2 bases and the J segment 5 bases; nucleotides outside the gene matches: 5. Germline values: CDR1 LNHDA, CDR2 SQIVND (reference sequence). CDR3 size: 14 residues. The CDR3 DNA is TGTGCCAGTAGTATACCAGGGGGAGGTTATGGCTACACCTTC. As protein: CASSIPGGGYGYTF.

V is TRBV23-1 and J is TRBJ2-7; maybe TRBD1 (6 bases). TRBV23-1 is filed as an ORF, its function uncertain. V lost 3 bases and J lost 1, with 16 bases in between. CDR3 length: 16 amino acids. In nucleotides, the CDR3 is TGCGCCAGCAGTCACTCGCTTAGGGGGTTATCCTACGAGCAGTACTTC. Its protein is CASSHSLRGLSYEQYF.

The chain has TRBV28 and TRBJ1-1; D may be TRBD1 (5 bases). Germline V CDR1 and CDR2: MDHEN, SYDVKM. This CDR3 is 11 amino acids long. Trimming took off 8 bases at V and 8 bases at J, with 12 bases between the two ends. In DNA, the CDR3 is TGTGCCAGCTTAGGGGTTGGAGAAGCTTTCTTT. Its protein product is CASLGVGEAFF.

The chain combines TRBV19 with TRBJ2-2; 11 nucleotides agree with TRBD2. After removal of 3 bases from V and 5 bases from J, the junction contained 8 bases not matched to a gene. The germline CDR1 and CDR2 sequences are LNHDA and SQIVND (reference sequence). The CDR3 spans 17 residues. The CDR3 here is CASSIDSGRAETGELFF. CDR3 sequence (DNA): TGTGCCAGTAGTATTGATAGCGGGAGGGCCGAAACCGGGGAGCTGTTTTTT.

V gene TRBV7-2 combines with J gene TRBJ2-5; a weak D match, TRBD2 (5 bases). Looked up from germline, CDR1 is SGHTA and CDR2 is FQGNSA. V was shortened by 5 bases and J by 1 base, with 11 bases between the two germline ends. This CDR3 is built from 14 residues. The CDR3 bases are TGTGCCAGCAGCGGGAGAATTGGCCAAGAGACCCAGTACTTC. It codes for CASSGRIGQETQYF.

In the case of this clone: One end of the junction varies from germline; a read error may be responsible. The chain couples TRBV27 to TRBJ2-1, with D possibly being TRBD2 (6 bases). In germline, CDR1 is MNHEY, CDR2 SMNVEV (reference sequence). This CDR3 region has 18 residues. In nucleotides, the CDR3 is TGTGCCAGCAGCTTATTTTCCCCACGGGAGTGGGCTAGGTATGAGCAGTTCTTC. Translating it yields CASSLFSPREWARYEQFF.

This chain uses TRBV5-8 with TRBJ2-5; 11 bases are a match to TRBD1. This CDR3 spans 17 amino acids. CDR1 is SGHTS, CDR2 YDEGEE, per germline. The ends lost 0 bases at V and 4 bases at J; junction bases unmatched: 8. CDR3 residues: CASSLGTGGRVGETQYF. CDR3 nucleotides: TGTGCCAGCAGCTTGGGGACAGGGGGCCGGGTAGGAGAGACCCAGTACTTC.

The V gene is TRBV27, the J gene TRBJ2-2, with TRBD2 identical over 7 bases. Trimming cost V 2 bases and J 10 bases; bases outside gene matches: 4. CDR1 MNHEY and CDR2 SMNVEV come from the germline V gene (reference sequence). The CDR3 is 13 residues long. The CDR3 loop reads CASSLSAGVELFF. The CDR3 region has the DNA TGTGCCAGCAGTTTAAGTGCGGGAGTGGAGCTGTTTTTT.

The V call is TRBV19, the J call TRBJ1-2, with 7 bases aligning to TRBD1. Germline-derived CDR1 and CDR2 are LNHDA and SQIVND (reference sequence). The CDR3 loop spans 13 amino acids. Trimming at V came to 7 bases and at J to 2 bases, leaving 4 bases not matched to a gene. The CDR3 is CASTPTGNYGYTF. The CDR3 nucleotides are TGTGCCAGTACCCCGACAGGGAACTATGGCTACACCTTC.

The table lists this clone with a count of one. The chain has TRBV5-4 and TRBJ2-2, with 10 bases identical to TRBD1. Germline CDR1 and CDR2: SGHNT and YYREEE (reference sequence). V shed 4 bases, J shed 7 bases, and the junction held 4 bases outside the gene matches. The CDR3 loop spans 14 amino acids. The CDR3, as DNA: TGTGCCAGCAGCAGGGACAGGGGAGACGGGGAGCTGTTTTTT. Translation: CASSRDRGDGELFF. The whole variable domain, filled in from reference TRBV5-4 and TRBJ2-2, reads ETGVTQSPTHLIKTRGQQVTLRCSSQSGHNTVSWYQQALGQGPQFIFQYYREEENGRGNFPPRFSGLQFPNYSSELNVNALELDDSALYLCASSRDRGDGELFFGEGSRLTVL.

The V call is TRBV19, the J call TRBJ1-6; TRBD1 agrees at 7 bases. With V trimmed by 5 bases and J by 7 bases, 5 bases remained unmatched. CDR1 is LNHDA and CDR2 is SQIVND in the germline V gene (reference sequence). The CDR3 has 14 residues. The CDR3 reads CASSLTGVNSPLHF. The CDR3 coding sequence is TGTGCCAGTAGTTTAACAGGGGTCAATTCACCCCTCCACTTT.

This clone was seen just once. V is TRBV5-8 and J is TRBJ2-7; 7 bases are shared with TRBD2. CDR1 and CDR2 (germline): SGHTS, YDEGEE. The J segment lost 0 bases and the V segment lost 4 bases, leaving 13 bases of the junction unmatched. The CDR3 contains 17 residues. The CDR3 protein is CASSRRREAGISYEQYF. For the CDR3, the DNA is TGTGCCAGCAGCCGTCGGAGGGAAGCGGGGATCTCCTACGAGCAGTACTTC.

This chain joins TRBV11-1 and TRBJ2-7, with TRBD2 identical over 7 bases. The CDR3 sequence is 13 residues long. Germline values: CDR1 SGHAT, CDR2 FQDESV (reference sequence). The V segment lost 4 bases and the J segment 4 bases; nucleotides outside the gene matches: 4. The CDR3 coding sequence is TGTGCCAGCAGCTCAAACGGGGGGTACGAGCAGTACTTC. It translates to CASSSNGGYEQYF.

The CDR3 DNA reads as TGTGCCAGCAGCCCCCCGGAGGGACAGACCCAGTACTTC. It specifies CASSPPEGQTQYF. This sequence joins TRBV4-2 and TRBJ2-5; a weak D match, TRBD2 (6 bases). This CDR3 has 13 amino acids. Per the germline V gene, CDR1 is LGHNA and CDR2 is YNFKEQ. Trimming took off 4 bases at V and 6 bases at J, with 12 bases between the two ends.

V gene TRBV4-3 combines with J gene TRBJ1-2, with no clear D. Per the germline V gene, CDR1 is LGHNA and CDR2 is YSLEER. V shed 4 bases and J shed 1 base, with 13 bases lying between them. The CDR3 has 15 residues. CDR3 sequence: CASSLHNRGNYGYTF. The CDR3 DNA reads TGCGCCAGCAGCCTTCATAACCGGGGTAACTATGGCTACACCTTC.

CDR3 in amino acids: CASSPRGRGAGGYTF. In DNA form, the CDR3 reads TGTGCCAGCAGCCCTCGAGGCAGGGGCGCGGGTGGCTACACCTTC. The V gene is TRBV25-1, the J gene TRBJ1-2; a possible D gene is TRBD1 (6 bases). With 6 bases removed from V and 7 bases from J, the gap between germline ends came to 21 bases. Looked up from germline, CDR1 is MGHDK and CDR2 is SYGVNS. The CDR3 has 15 residues.

CDR3 region: CASSPSVLNTGELFF. The CDR3 DNA is TGTGCCAGCAGCCCCTCAGTATTGAACACCGGGGAGCTGTTTTTT. The chain couples TRBV7-3 to TRBJ2-2, with unresolved D. Germline V CDR1 and CDR2: SGHTA, FQGTGA. CDR3 size: 15 residues. The ends were cut back, 5 bases at V and 1 base at J, with 11 bases in the middle. Combining the CDR3 with reference TRBV7-3 and TRBJ2-2 gives the whole variable domain GAGVSQTPSNKVTEKGKYVELRCDPISGHTALYWYRQSLGQGPEFLIYFQGTGAADDSGLPNDRFFAVRPEGSVSTLKIQRTERGDSAVYLCASSPSVLNTGELFFGEGSRLTVL.

The CDR3 DNA is TGTGCCAGCAGTGAAGTGGGGGGACGGACCGGGGAGCTGTTTTTT. Amino acids: CASSEVGGRTGELFF. V usage is TRBV6-1 and J usage is TRBJ2-2; perhaps TRBD2 as D (6 bases). Germline values: CDR1 MNHNS, CDR2 SASEGT. The CDR3 runs 15 residues. The V end lost 1 base, the J end lost 5 bases, and 11 bases lay between the germline ends.

This clone has just a few counts. The chain is built from TRBV7-8 and TRBJ1-1; D not certain. V was clipped by 6 bases and J by 3 bases, with 20 bases between them. This CDR3 is 16 amino acids long. Germline V CDR1 and CDR2: SGHVS, FQNEAQ. CDR3 in DNA: TGTGCCAGCAGTCCTTTCCGATGGGGAGGGTACACTGAAGCTTTCTTT. Its protein is CASSPFRWGGYTEAFF.

The chain joins TRBV4-3 to TRBJ2-1, with 7 bases that match TRBD2. The CDR3 has 17 residues. From germline, CDR1 is LGHNA and CDR2 YSLEER. The V and J ends lost 0 bases and 4 bases, in that order; junction bases with no gene match: 9. Written as DNA, the CDR3 is TGCGCCAGCAGCCAAGAGCCTATTGGCGGGAGTTACAATGAGCAGTTCTTC. Protein: CASSQEPIGGSYNEQFF.

The chain carries TRBV7-6 and TRBJ1-2; D ambiguous. V lost 3 bases, J lost 3 bases, and 23 bases lay in between. The germline V gene encodes CDR1 SGHVS and CDR2 FNYEAQ. CDR3 length equals 18 residues. The CDR3 region is CASSFQSGGHPWHYGYTF. The DNA for the CDR3 is TGTGCCAGCAGCTTCCAATCCGGCGGGCACCCCTGGCACTATGGCTACACCTTC.

The chain joins TRBV5-4 to TRBJ2-5, with D possibly TRBD2 on 5 matching bases. V was trimmed by 0 bases and J by 5 bases, leaving 8 bases between them. Germline V gene sequence: CDR1 SGHNT, CDR2 YYREEE (reference sequence). The CDR3 totals 13 residues. CDR3: CASSLVSGETQYF. CDR3 nucleotide sequence: TGTGCCAGCAGCTTGGTGTCGGGGGAGACCCAGTACTTC.

The genes are TRBV5-1 and TRBJ1-3, with no clear D. The CDR3 consists of 16 residues. Germline lookup yields CDR1 SGHRS and CDR2 YFSETQ. Trimming left V 4 bases short and J 0 bases short, with 14 bases between. The DNA of the CDR3 is TGCGCCAGCAGCGCGTTGACTGCTGTCTCTGGAAACACCATATATTTT. Its translation is CASSALTAVSGNTIYF.

Only one count was recorded for this clone. The chain joins TRBV7-9 to TRBJ1-6, with TRBD1 identical over 8 bases. CDR1 SEHNR and CDR2 FQNEAQ come from the germline V gene (reference sequence). The CDR3 extends over 17 amino acids. V shed 0 bases and J 9 bases; nucleotides not matched to a gene: 10. CDR3 nucleotides: TGTGCCAGCAGCTTAGCCCCTTATCCCGGGACAGGTTCACCCCTCCACTTT. Translation: CASSLAPYPGTGSPLHF.

V and J are TRBV7-3 and TRBJ2-7, with TRBD2 identical over 9 bases. J gave up 3 bases and V 5 bases, and 5 bases lay outside the gene matches. Germline V gene data show CDR1 as SGHTA and CDR2 as FQGTGA. There are 14 residues in the CDR3. The DNA for the CDR3 is TGTGCCAGCAGCCTAGGACTAGCGCACTACGAGCAGTACTTC. It encodes CASSLGLAHYEQYF.

V and J are TRBV6-6 and TRBJ1-3; D is uncertain. Per the germline V gene, CDR1 is MNHNY and CDR2 is SVGAGI (reference sequence). V gave up 0 bases and J gave up 7 bases, with 7 bases separating them. The CDR3 is made up of 13 amino acids. The CDR3 protein is CASSYSRGNTIYF. CDR3 bases: TGTGCCAGCAGTTACTCGAGAGGGAACACCATATATTTT.

This chain joins TRBV27 and TRBJ2-3, with D uncertain. Germline CDR1 MNHEY, CDR2 SMNVEV (reference sequence). The V and J ends lost 2 bases and 10 bases respectively, with 10 bases between them. CDR3 length equals 12 residues. CDR3 in amino acids: CASSLPAGAQYF. CDR3 DNA sequence: TGTGCCAGCAGTTTACCCGCCGGAGCGCAGTATTTT.